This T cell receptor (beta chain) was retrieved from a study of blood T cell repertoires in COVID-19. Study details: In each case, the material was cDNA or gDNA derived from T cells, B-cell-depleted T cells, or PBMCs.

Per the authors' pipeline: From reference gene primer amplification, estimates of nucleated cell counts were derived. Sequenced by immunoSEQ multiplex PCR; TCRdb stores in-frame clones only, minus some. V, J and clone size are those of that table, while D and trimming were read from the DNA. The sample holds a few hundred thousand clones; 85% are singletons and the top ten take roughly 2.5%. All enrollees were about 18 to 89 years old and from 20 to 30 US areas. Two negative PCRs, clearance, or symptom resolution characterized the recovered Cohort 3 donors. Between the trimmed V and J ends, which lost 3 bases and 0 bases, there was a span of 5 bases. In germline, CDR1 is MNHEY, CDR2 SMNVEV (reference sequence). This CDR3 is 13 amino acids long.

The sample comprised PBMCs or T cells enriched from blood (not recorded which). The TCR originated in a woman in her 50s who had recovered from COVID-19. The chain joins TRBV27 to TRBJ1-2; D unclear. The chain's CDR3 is CASSFYANYGYTF. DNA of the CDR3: TGTGCCAGCAGTTTCTACGCTAACTATGGCTACACCTTC.